This T cell receptor (beta chain) was captured by sequencing in a study of cytomegalovirus exposure and HLA in healthy donors. 60 Vbeta and 13 Jbeta primers were used in PCR. Using immunoSEQ multiplex PCR, the repertoire was profiled, and TCRdb retains in-frame clones only, with some absent. Of under 200,000 clones detected, around four fifths appear once; the ten largest clones hold approximately 2.9%. Study results and limitations: Presence/absence results assume similar sequencing depth per donor, which may not hold. A later analysis reported that several of the most significant clusters appeared to be linked to common viral pathogens, among them Epstein-Barr virus.

Note on this clone: The antigen remains unidentified.

Germline V gene lookup returns CDR1 MNHEY and CDR2 SVGAGI. This CDR3 has 15 residues. Trimming pared 2 bases from V and 2 bases from J, leaving 10 bases between. Sequencing was carried out using PBMCs. This chain uses TRBV6-5 with TRBJ1-5; possibly TRBD1 for D (5 bases). This TCR came from a woman in her 50s in good health and CMV-seropositive. The CDR3 sequence: CASSYEGGGNQPQHF. In DNA, the CDR3 is TGTGCCAGCAGTTACGAGGGAGGGGGCAATCAGCCCCAGCATTTT.